The 6 T cell receptor beta chains below come from one sample, sequenced in a study of blood T cell repertoires in COVID-19. Measured with immunoSEQ multiplex PCR; TCRdb has only the in-frame clones, and not every one. The repertoire holds about 370,000 clones, more than 80% seen once, with 3% in the top ten. The sample taken for sequencing was peripheral blood. Receptors were obtained from a woman younger than 45 with COVID-19, enrolled during active disease.

This clone turned up a few times. J is TRBJ1-1 and V is TRBV18; D may be TRBD1 (6 bases). The CDR3 spans 14 residues. CDR1 is KGHSH, CDR2 LQKENI, per germline. V shed 5 bases and J shed 6 bases, with 16 bases lying between them. In nucleotides, the CDR3 is TGTGCCAGCTCAGGTCAGGGGCATATAGCTGAAGCTTTCTTT. It translates to CASSGQGHIAEAFF. Combining the CDR3 with reference TRBV18 and TRBJ1-1 gives the whole variable domain NAGVMQNPRHLVRRRGQEARLRCSPMKGHSHVYWYRQLPEEGLKFMVYLQKENIIDESGMPKERFSAEFPKEGPSILRIQQVVRGDSAAYFCASSGQGHIAEAFFGQGTRLTVV.

The sample holds a few counts of this clone. The rearrangement uses TRBV28 and TRBJ2-2; D uncertain. The CDR3 is 13 residues long. Trimming shortened V by 4 bases and J by 7 bases, and 10 bases separated the two germline ends. CDR1 and CDR2 (germline): MDHEN, SYDVKM. CDR3: CASSSHPIGELFF. CDR3 sequence (DNA): TGTGCCAGCAGTTCCCATCCAATCGGGGAGCTGTTTTTT.

The chain uses TRBV4-3 and TRBJ2-7, with TRBD2 matching over 7 bases. Trimming cost V 4 bases and J 5 bases; bases outside gene matches: 17. Germline CDR1 and CDR2: LGHNA and YSLEER. The CDR3 runs to 17 residues. The CDR3 bases are TGCGCCAGCAGCCCGTCTTATATCTCGCGGGAGTACCACGAGCAGTACGTC. Protein sequence: CASSPSYISREYHEQYV.

The chain employs TRBV18 and TRBJ1-5; TRBD1 is a possible D gene (6 bases). The CDR3 runs 13 residues. Between the trimmed V and J ends, which lost 3 bases and 4 bases, there was a span of 7 bases. CDR1 KGHSH and CDR2 LQKENI come from the germline V gene. CDR3 region: CASSPDSNQPQHF. DNA of the CDR3: TGTGCCAGCTCACCGGACAGTAATCAGCCCCAGCATTTT.

This chain links TRBV9 with TRBJ2-1; no definite D call. This CDR3 is built from 13 residues. The germline V gene has CDR1 SGDLS and CDR2 YYNGEE. The ends were cut back, 0 bases at V and 6 bases at J, with 7 bases in the middle. This CDR3 reads CASSVEQFNEQFF. CDR3 nucleotides: TGTGCCAGCAGCGTAGAACAGTTCAATGAGCAGTTCTTC.

This chain connects TRBV29-1 to TRBJ2-1, with D perhaps matching TRBD1 (5 bases). This CDR3 has 19 residues. Germline lookup yields CDR1 SQVTM and CDR2 ANQGSEA. The ends were cut back, 2 bases at V and 0 bases at J, with 23 bases in the middle. This CDR3 reads CSVESPRAPSPSSYNEQFF. DNA of the CDR3: TGCAGCGTTGAAAGCCCCAGGGCCCCTTCTCCCAGCTCCTACAATGAGCAGTTCTTC.